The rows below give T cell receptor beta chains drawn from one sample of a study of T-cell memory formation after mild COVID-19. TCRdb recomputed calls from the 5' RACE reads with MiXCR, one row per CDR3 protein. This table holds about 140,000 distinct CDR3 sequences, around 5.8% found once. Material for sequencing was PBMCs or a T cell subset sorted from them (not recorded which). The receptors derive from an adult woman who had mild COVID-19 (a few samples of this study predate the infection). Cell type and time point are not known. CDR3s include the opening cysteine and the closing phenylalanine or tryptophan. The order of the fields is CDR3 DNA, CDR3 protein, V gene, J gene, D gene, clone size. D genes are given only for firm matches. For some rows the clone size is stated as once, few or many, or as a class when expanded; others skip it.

CDR3 DNA: TGTGCCAGCAGCCTATGGCGAGCAGGGGCCGGAGATACGCAGTATTTT; CDR3 protein: CASSLWRAGAGDTQYF; V gene: TRBV7-9; J gene: TRBJ2-3; D gene: -; clone size: -
CDR3 DNA: TGCGCCAGCAGCTTTTCCTCAGTGACAGCCTCATCACCCCTCCACTTT; CDR3 protein: CASSFSSVTASSPLHF; V gene: TRBV5-1; J gene: TRBJ1-6; D gene: -; clone size: many
CDR3 DNA: TGTGCCAGCAGTTTATCGGGCAGGGGAAGTTGGGGCAATGAGCAGTTCTTC; CDR3 protein: CASSLSGRGSWGNEQFF; V gene: TRBV27; J gene: TRBJ2-1; D gene: -; clone size: many
CDR3 DNA: TGTGCCAGCAGCCCTACCCGGGACAACAATGAGCAGTTCTTC; CDR3 protein: CASSPTRDNNEQFF; V gene: TRBV11-2; J gene: TRBJ2-1; D gene: -; clone size: many
CDR3 DNA: TGCGCCAGCAGCCCCCGGGACAACCGGCCCACTGAAGCTTTCTTT; CDR3 protein: CASSPRDNRPTEAFF; V gene: TRBV5-1; J gene: TRBJ1-1; D gene: -; clone size: many
CDR3 DNA: TGTGCCAGCAGCATCTCGACAGGCAGTACCCAGTACTTC; CDR3 protein: CASSISTGSTQYF; V gene: TRBV7-9; J gene: TRBJ2-5; D gene: -; clone size: few
CDR3 DNA: TGTGCCAGCAGCTTAGCGGGTGTTGGGGGGGCGGAAGAGCAGTACTTC; CDR3 protein: CASSLAGVGGAEEQYF; V gene: TRBV7-6; J gene: TRBJ2-7; D gene: -; clone size: -
CDR3 DNA: TGTGCCAGCAGCTTGGTGGGACAGAAGTCTTCACCCCTCCACTTT; CDR3 protein: CASSLVGQKSSPLHF; V gene: TRBV5-4; J gene: TRBJ1-6; D gene: TRBD1; clone size: -
CDR3 DNA: TGTGCCAGCAGCCTGGAGGGACTAGCGGGGGGCTACAATGAGCAGTTCTTC; CDR3 protein: CASSLEGLAGGYNEQFF; V gene: TRBV5-5; J gene: TRBJ2-1; D gene: TRBD2; clone size: many
CDR3 DNA: TGCGCCAGCAGCTTGGCCGTCGGCGGGGGGGCCGCAGATACGCAGTATTTT; CDR3 protein: CASSLAVGGGAADTQYF; V gene: TRBV5-1; J gene: TRBJ2-3; D gene: TRBD2; clone size: -
CDR3 DNA: TGTGCCAGCAGTTACTGGACAGGGAAAGCTTTCTTT; CDR3 protein: CASSYWTGKAFF; V gene: TRBV6-5; J gene: TRBJ1-1; D gene: TRBD1; clone size: many
CDR3 DNA: TGTGCCAGCAGTAGCGACGGGAGGACAGGCAATCAGCCCCAGCATTTT; CDR3 protein: CASSSDGRTGNQPQHF; V gene: TRBV6-5; J gene: TRBJ1-5; D gene: -; clone size: few
CDR3 DNA: TGCGCCAGCAGCCAGGCTTTAGCGGGAATCCCCTCTGGGGCCAACGTCCTGACTTTC; CDR3 protein: CASSQALAGIPSGANVLTF; V gene: TRBV4-1; J gene: TRBJ2-6; D gene: TRBD2; clone size: many
CDR3 DNA: TGTGCCAGCAGCGCCGTAGTGGGTTATGAGCAGTTCTTC; CDR3 protein: CASSAVVGYEQFF; V gene: TRBV7-2; J gene: TRBJ2-1; D gene: -; clone size: many
CDR3 DNA: TGTGCCAGCAGGCCAGGCTGGGACAGGAGTTACAATGAGCAGTTCTTC; CDR3 protein: CASRPGWDRSYNEQFF; V gene: TRBV6-5; J gene: TRBJ2-1; D gene: TRBD1; clone size: many
CDR3 DNA: TGTGCCAGCAGGGCTAGCGGGGGCAATGAGCAGTTCTTC; CDR3 protein: CASRASGGNEQFF; V gene: TRBV12-3/TRBV12-4; J gene: TRBJ2-1; D gene: TRBD2; clone size: few
CDR3 DNA: TGTGCCAGCAGCCGAGGGACTAGCGGGGTGAGAGAGACCCAGTACTTC; CDR3 protein: CASSRGTSGVRETQYF; V gene: TRBV7-6; J gene: TRBJ2-5; D gene: TRBD2; clone size: -
CDR3 DNA: TGTGCCAGCTCACCCGTCCAACCCGAGCAGTACTTC; CDR3 protein: CASSPVQPEQYF; V gene: TRBV18; J gene: TRBJ2-7; D gene: -; clone size: -
CDR3 DNA: TGTGCCAGCATCATAGCGGGATGGTACACCGGGGAGCTGTTTTTT; CDR3 protein: CASIIAGWYTGELFF; V gene: TRBV21-1; J gene: TRBJ2-2; D gene: -; clone size: many
CDR3 DNA: TGTGCCAGCAGTGCCTCCGGGACAGGGTACAATGAGCAGTTCTTC; CDR3 protein: CASSASGTGYNEQFF; V gene: TRBV6-5; J gene: TRBJ2-1; D gene: TRBD1; clone size: many
CDR3 DNA: TGTGCCACCAGTGAGGGACACGGATCCTATGGCTACACCTTC; CDR3 protein: CATSEGHGSYGYTF; V gene: TRBV24-1; J gene: TRBJ1-2; D gene: -; clone size: many
CDR3 DNA: TGTGCCGCGAACAGGGGCGGGAACTATGGCTACACCTTC; CDR3 protein: CAANRGGNYGYTF; V gene: TRBV2; J gene: TRBJ1-2; D gene: TRBD1; clone size: many
CDR3 DNA: TGTGCCAGCAGCCACCAAGGCGGAACTGGGGCCAACGTCCTGACTTTC; CDR3 protein: CASSHQGGTGANVLTF; V gene: TRBV7-9; J gene: TRBJ2-6; D gene: -; clone size: -
CDR3 DNA: TGTGCCAGCAGCCAAGATCCTGCAGGGCACGGGAGGTCCTACGAGCAGTACTTC; CDR3 protein: CASSQDPAGHGRSYEQYF; V gene: TRBV4-2; J gene: TRBJ2-7; D gene: TRBD2; clone size: -
CDR3 DNA: TGTGCCAGCCGCCGGTTGAAGTCTAGCGGGGGCCACTCCTACAATGAGCAGTTCTTC; CDR3 protein: CASRRLKSSGGHSYNEQFF; V gene: TRBV2; J gene: TRBJ2-1; D gene: TRBD2; clone size: few
CDR3 DNA: TGTGCCAGCAGTTTAAGTTGGGGCAGCAATCAGCCCCAGCATTTT; CDR3 protein: CASSLSWGSNQPQHF; V gene: TRBV12-3/TRBV12-4; J gene: TRBJ1-5; D gene: -; clone size: many
CDR3 DNA: TGCGCCAGCAGCTTGGCATACGAGACCCAGTACTTC; CDR3 protein: CASSLAYETQYF; V gene: TRBV5-1; J gene: TRBJ2-5; D gene: -; clone size: few
CDR3 DNA: TGTGCCACCAGTGAGTTCACTAGCACAGATACGCAGTATTTT; CDR3 protein: CATSEFTSTDTQYF; V gene: TRBV24-1; J gene: TRBJ2-3; D gene: -; clone size: -
CDR3 DNA: TGCGCCAGCAGCGATCGTTACGGGACTAGCGGGAGGCGGCGTCACAATGAGCAGTTCTTC; CDR3 protein: CASSDRYGTSGRRRHNEQFF; V gene: TRBV5-1; J gene: TRBJ2-1; D gene: TRBD2; clone size: many
CDR3 DNA: TGTGCCAGCAGCCGGAGGGGCAGGAACGAGCAGTACTTC; CDR3 protein: CASSRRGRNEQYF; V gene: TRBV3-1; J gene: TRBJ2-7; D gene: -; clone size: many
CDR3 DNA: TGTGCCAGCAGCGTAGCTCTAGGGGTCGATGGCTACACCTTC; CDR3 protein: CASSVALGVDGYTF; V gene: TRBV9; J gene: TRBJ1-2; D gene: -; clone size: -
CDR3 DNA: TGTGCCAGCAGCTTAGACAGGGGCGAGCAGTACTTC; CDR3 protein: CASSLDRGEQYF; V gene: TRBV11-2; J gene: TRBJ2-7; D gene: -; clone size: few
CDR3 DNA: TGCGCCAGCAGCTTTTCCGGGACAGGGGATCACGAGCAGTACTTC; CDR3 protein: CASSFSGTGDHEQYF; V gene: TRBV5-1; J gene: TRBJ2-7; D gene: TRBD1; clone size: many
CDR3 DNA: TGTGCCAGCAGCCCGACCGGGACATTGAATGAAAAACTGTTTTTT; CDR3 protein: CASSPTGTLNEKLFF; V gene: TRBV9; J gene: TRBJ1-4; D gene: -; clone size: -
CDR3 DNA: TGCAGTGCCCGCCCTGGGTCCGGTGAGCTGTTTTTT; CDR3 protein: CSARPGSGELFF; V gene: TRBV20-1; J gene: TRBJ2-2; D gene: -; clone size: many
CDR3 DNA: TGTGCCAGCAGCTTAGGGGGAGTCAAGTACTTC; CDR3 protein: CASSLGGVKYF; V gene: TRBV7-9; J gene: TRBJ2-4; D gene: -; clone size: many
CDR3 DNA: TGTGCCAGCAGCGTCCAAGACAGGGGGCTAAGAAACACCATATATTTT; CDR3 protein: CASSVQDRGLRNTIYF; V gene: TRBV9; J gene: TRBJ1-3; D gene: TRBD1; clone size: -
CDR3 DNA: TGTGCCAGCAGTGAGACGACCCCAGATACGCAGTATTTT; CDR3 protein: CASSETTPDTQYF; V gene: TRBV25-1; J gene: TRBJ2-3; D gene: -; clone size: -
CDR3 DNA: TGCGCCAGCAGCTCATACGGTTACGAGCAGTACTTC; CDR3 protein: CASSSYGYEQYF; V gene: TRBV5-1; J gene: TRBJ2-7; D gene: -; clone size: few
CDR3 DNA: TGTGCCAGCAGCTGGCTAACAGGGGGCCACACAGATACGCAGTATTTT; CDR3 protein: CASSWLTGGHTDTQYF; V gene: TRBV7-8; J gene: TRBJ2-3; D gene: TRBD1; clone size: once
CDR3 DNA: TGTGCCAGCAGCTTTGGACATACGGATCGAGCTTTCTTT; CDR3 protein: CASSFGHTDRAFF; V gene: TRBV7-9; J gene: TRBJ1-1; D gene: -; clone size: many
CDR3 DNA: TGCGCCAGCAGCCAAGATCATACGGAGACCCAGTACTTC; CDR3 protein: CASSQDHTETQYF; V gene: TRBV4-1; J gene: TRBJ2-5; D gene: -; clone size: few
CDR3 DNA: TGTGCCAGCAGCCAAAATGGGGGAGCCTATGGCTACACCTTC; CDR3 protein: CASSQNGGAYGYTF; V gene: TRBV3-1; J gene: TRBJ1-2; D gene: -; clone size: few
CDR3 DNA: TGTGCCAGCAGCCAGGGTCAGTCCCAGCATTTT; CDR3 protein: CASSQGQSQHF; V gene: TRBV3-1; J gene: TRBJ1-5; D gene: -; clone size: few
CDR3 DNA: TGTGCCAGCAGTCCAGGTTGGCGATTTAATGAAAAACTGTTTTTT; CDR3 protein: CASSPGWRFNEKLFF; V gene: TRBV12-3/TRBV12-4; J gene: TRBJ1-4; D gene: -; clone size: few
CDR3 DNA: TGTGCCAGCCATTACGGGGGACGAAGCAATCAGCCCCAGCATTTT; CDR3 protein: CASHYGGRSNQPQHF; V gene: TRBV7-8; J gene: TRBJ1-5; D gene: -; clone size: many
CDR3 DNA: TGCGCCAGCAGCATACCCAACAGGGGGCCGACTGAAGCTTTCTTT; CDR3 protein: CASSIPNRGPTEAFF; V gene: TRBV5-1; J gene: TRBJ1-1; D gene: TRBD1; clone size: -
CDR3 DNA: TGTGCCAGCTCACCGGGACTAGCGCCCAGCACAGATACGCAGTATTTT; CDR3 protein: CASSPGLAPSTDTQYF; V gene: TRBV18; J gene: TRBJ2-3; D gene: TRBD2; clone size: -
CDR3 DNA: TGTGCCACCAGCAGCGCCCGGTTTCCGAACACCGGGGAGCTGTTTTTT; CDR3 protein: CATSSARFPNTGELFF; V gene: TRBV15; J gene: TRBJ2-2; D gene: -; clone size: -
CDR3 DNA: TGTGCCAGCAGCTTGGACAGTCGAACTGAAGCTTTCTTT; CDR3 protein: CASSLDSRTEAFF; V gene: TRBV7-6; J gene: TRBJ1-1; D gene: -; clone size: few